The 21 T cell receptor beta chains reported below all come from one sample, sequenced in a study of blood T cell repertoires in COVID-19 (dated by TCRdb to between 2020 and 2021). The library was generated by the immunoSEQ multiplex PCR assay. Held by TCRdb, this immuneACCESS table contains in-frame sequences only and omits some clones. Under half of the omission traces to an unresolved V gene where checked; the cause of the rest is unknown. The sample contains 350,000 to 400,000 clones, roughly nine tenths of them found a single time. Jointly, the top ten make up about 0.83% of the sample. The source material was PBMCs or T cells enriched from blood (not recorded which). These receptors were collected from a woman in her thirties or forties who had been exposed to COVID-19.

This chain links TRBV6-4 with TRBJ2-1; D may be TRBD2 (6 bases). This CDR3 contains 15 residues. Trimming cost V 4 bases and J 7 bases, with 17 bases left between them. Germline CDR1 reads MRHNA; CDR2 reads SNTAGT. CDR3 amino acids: CASSVSGGSGNEQFF. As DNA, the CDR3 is TGTGCCAGCAGTGTTTCTGGAGGGTCTGGGAATGAGCAGTTCTTC.

CDR3 nucleotide sequence: TGTGCCAGCAGCCCCAACCGTATGGTCAACGGTGAGAACACTGAAGCTTTCTTT. Its protein product is CASSPNRMVNGENTEAFF. The V gene is TRBV7-3, the J gene TRBJ1-1; the D is unclear. Trimming stripped 5 bases from V and 1 base from J, with 23 bases between. CDR1 SGHTA and CDR2 FQGTGA come from the germline V gene. The CDR3 runs 18 residues.

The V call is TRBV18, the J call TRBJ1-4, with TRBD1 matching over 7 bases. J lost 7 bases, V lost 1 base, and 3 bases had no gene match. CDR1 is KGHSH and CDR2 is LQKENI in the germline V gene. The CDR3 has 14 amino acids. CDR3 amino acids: CASSPQQGPEKLFF. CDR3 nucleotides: TGTGCCAGCTCACCACAACAGGGGCCTGAAAAACTGTTTTTT. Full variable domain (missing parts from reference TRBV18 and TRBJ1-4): NAGVMQNPRHLVRRRGQEARLRCSPMKGHSHVYWYRQLPEEGLKFMVYLQKENIIDESGMPKERFSAEFPKEGPSILRIQQVVRGDSAAYFCASSPQQGPEKLFFGSGTQLSVL.

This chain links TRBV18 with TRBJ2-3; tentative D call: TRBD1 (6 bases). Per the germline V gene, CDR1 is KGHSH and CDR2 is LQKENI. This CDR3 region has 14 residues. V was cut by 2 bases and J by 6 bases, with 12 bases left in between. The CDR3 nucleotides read TGTGCCAGCTCACCAGGGGGCGCAGGGGATACGCAGTATTTT. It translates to CASSPGGAGDTQYF.

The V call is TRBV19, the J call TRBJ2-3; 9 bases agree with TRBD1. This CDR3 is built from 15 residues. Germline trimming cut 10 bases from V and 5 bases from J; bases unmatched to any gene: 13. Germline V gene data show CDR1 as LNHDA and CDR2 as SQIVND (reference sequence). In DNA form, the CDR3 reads TGTGCCACTCGAGAGGGACAGGGATGGCGAGATACGCAGTATTTT. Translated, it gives CATREGQGWRDTQYF.

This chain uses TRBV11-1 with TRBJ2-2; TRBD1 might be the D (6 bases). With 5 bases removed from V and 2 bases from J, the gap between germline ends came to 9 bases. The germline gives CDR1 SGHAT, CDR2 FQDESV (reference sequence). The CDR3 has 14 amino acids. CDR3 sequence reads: CASSTDSNTGELFF. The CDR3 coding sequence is TGTGCCAGCAGCACGGACAGCAACACCGGGGAGCTGTTTTTT.

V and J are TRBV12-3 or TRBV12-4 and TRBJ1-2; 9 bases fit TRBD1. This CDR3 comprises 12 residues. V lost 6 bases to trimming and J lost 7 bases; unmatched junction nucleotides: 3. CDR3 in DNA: TGTGCCAGCAGCGGACAGGGGCGTGGCTACACCTTC. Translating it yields CASSGQGRGYTF.

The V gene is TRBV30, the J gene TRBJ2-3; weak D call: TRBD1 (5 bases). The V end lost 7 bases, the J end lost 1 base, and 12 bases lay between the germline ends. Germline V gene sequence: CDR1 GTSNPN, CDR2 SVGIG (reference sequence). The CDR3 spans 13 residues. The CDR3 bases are TGTGCCTCCAGGGTTACGGGCACAGATACGCAGTATTTT. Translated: CASRVTGTDTQYF. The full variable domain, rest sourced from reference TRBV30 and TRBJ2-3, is SQTIHQWPATLVQPVGSPLSLECTVEGTSNPNLYWYRQAAGRGLQLLFYSVGIGQISSEVPQNLSASRPQDRQFILSSKKLLLSDSGFYLCASRVTGTDTQYFGPGTRLTVL.

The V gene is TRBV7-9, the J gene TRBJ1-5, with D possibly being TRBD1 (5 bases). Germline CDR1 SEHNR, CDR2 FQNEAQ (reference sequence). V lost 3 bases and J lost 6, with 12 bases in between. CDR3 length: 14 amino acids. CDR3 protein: CASSFSAQGQPQHF. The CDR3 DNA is TGTGCCAGCAGCTTTTCCGCGCAGGGTCAGCCCCAGCATTTT.

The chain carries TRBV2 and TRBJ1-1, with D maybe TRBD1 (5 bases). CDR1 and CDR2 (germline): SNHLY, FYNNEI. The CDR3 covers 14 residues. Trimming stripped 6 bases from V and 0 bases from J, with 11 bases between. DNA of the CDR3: TGTGCCAGCAGGCCGGGACTCGTGAACACTGAAGCTTTCTTT. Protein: CASRPGLVNTEAFF.

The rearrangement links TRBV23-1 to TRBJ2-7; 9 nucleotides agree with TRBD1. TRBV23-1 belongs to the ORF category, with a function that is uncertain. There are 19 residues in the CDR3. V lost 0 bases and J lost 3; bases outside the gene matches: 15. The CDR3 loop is CASSQSRDRVYAEVYEQYF. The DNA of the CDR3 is TGCGCCAGCAGTCAATCCCGGGACAGGGTCTACGCCGAGGTCTACGAGCAGTACTTC.

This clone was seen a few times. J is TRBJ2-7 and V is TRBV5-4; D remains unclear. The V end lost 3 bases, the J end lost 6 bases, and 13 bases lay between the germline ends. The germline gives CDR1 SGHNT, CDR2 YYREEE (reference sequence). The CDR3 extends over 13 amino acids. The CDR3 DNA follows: TGTGCCAGCAGCTCCCCACCGTTGGCCGAGCAGTACTTC. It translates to CASSSPPLAEQYF. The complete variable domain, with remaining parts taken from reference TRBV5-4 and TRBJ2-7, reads ETGVTQSPTHLIKTRGQQVTLRCSSQSGHNTVSWYQQALGQGPQFIFQYYREEENGRGNFPPRFSGLQFPNYSSELNVNALELDDSALYLCASSSPPLAEQYFGPGTRLTVT.

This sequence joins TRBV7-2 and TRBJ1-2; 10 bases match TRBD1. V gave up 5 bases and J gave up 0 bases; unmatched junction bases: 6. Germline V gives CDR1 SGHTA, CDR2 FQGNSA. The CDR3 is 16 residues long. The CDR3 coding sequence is TGTGCCAGCAGCAGATCGACAGGGGGCGCTAACTATGGCTACACCTTC. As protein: CASSRSTGGANYGYTF.

CDR3 in amino acids: CASSPYGSGANVLTF. The CDR3 DNA reads TGTGCCAGCAGTCCGTACGGCTCTGGGGCCAACGTCCTGACTTTC. The chain carries TRBV28 and TRBJ2-6, with D unresolved. The V end was cut by 5 bases, the J end by 0 bases, with 8 bases between. CDR1 and CDR2 from the germline V gene are MDHEN and SYDVKM. The CDR3 is 15 amino acids.

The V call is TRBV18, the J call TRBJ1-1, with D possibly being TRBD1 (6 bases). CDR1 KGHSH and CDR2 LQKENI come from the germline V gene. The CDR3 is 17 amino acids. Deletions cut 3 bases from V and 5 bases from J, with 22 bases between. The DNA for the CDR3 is TGTGCCAGCTCACCGCAAATTTCCAGGGGTAAGGGGACTGAAGCTTTCTTT. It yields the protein CASSPQISRGKGTEAFF.

The CDR3 spells CAWSVMDRGVYGYTF. Written as DNA, the CDR3 is TGTGCCTGGAGTGTAATGGACAGGGGAGTCTATGGCTACACCTTC. The chain has TRBV30 and TRBJ1-2; TRBD1 matches 9 bases. The CDR3 covers 15 residues. V lost 0 bases to trimming and J lost 4 bases; unmatched junction nucleotides: 6. Germline V gene data show CDR1 as GTSNPN and CDR2 as SVGIG (reference sequence).

DNA of the CDR3: TGTGCCAGCAGCTTGATTCAGGGGCTTCACTATGGCTACACCTTC. This codes for CASSLIQGLHYGYTF. V is TRBV5-5 and J is TRBJ1-2; a weak D match, TRBD1 (6 bases). The CDR3 runs 15 residues. Between the trimmed V and J ends, which lost 1 base and 3 bases, there was a span of 13 bases. Germline V gives CDR1 SGHKS, CDR2 YYEKEE (reference sequence).

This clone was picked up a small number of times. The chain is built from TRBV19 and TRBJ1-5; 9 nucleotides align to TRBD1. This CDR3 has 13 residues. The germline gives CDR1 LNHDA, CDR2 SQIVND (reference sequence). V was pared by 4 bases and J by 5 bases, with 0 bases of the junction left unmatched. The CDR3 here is CASSRQGDQPQHF. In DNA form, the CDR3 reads TGTGCCAGTAGTAGACAGGGGGATCAGCCCCAGCATTTT.

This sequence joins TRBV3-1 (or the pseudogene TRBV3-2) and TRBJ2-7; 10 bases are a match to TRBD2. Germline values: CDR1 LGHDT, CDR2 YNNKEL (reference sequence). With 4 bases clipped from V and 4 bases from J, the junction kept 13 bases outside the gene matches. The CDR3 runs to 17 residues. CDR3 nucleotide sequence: TGTGCCAGCAGCCCCTCGACTAGCGGGTACGGAGGATACGAGCAGTACTTC. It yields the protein CASSPSTSGYGGYEQYF.

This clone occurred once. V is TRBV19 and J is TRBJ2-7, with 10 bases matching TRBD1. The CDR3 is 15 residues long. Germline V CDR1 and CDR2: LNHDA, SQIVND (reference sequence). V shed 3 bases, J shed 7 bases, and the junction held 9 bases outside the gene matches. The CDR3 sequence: CASSIGRQGASEQYF. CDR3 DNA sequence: TGTGCCAGTAGTATTGGGCGACAGGGGGCGAGTGAGCAGTACTTC.

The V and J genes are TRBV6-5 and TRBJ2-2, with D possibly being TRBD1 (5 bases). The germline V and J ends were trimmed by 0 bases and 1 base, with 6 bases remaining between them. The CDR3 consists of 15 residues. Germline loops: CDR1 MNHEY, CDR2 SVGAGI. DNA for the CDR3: TGTGCCAGCAGTTACTCGACAGAGAACACCGGGGAGCTGTTTTTT. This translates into CASSYSTENTGELFF.